The clone carrying this TCR beta chain was seen a handful of times. The sample belongs to a study of T-cell reconstitution after alpha-beta-depleted transplantation in children. Unique molecular identifiers were used to barcode this TCRbeta library. TCRdb analysed the PCR reads with MiXCR anew, one entry per CDR3 protein. The sample yields about 240,000 distinct CDR3 sequences, roughly 25% seen once. After removal of 4 bases from V and 10 bases from J, the junction contained 10 bases not matched to a gene. The germline V gene encodes CDR1 SGHTA and CDR2 FQGNSA. CDR3 length: 14 amino acids. This sample comprised PBMCs, obtained before TCRalphabeta/CD19-depleted stem cell transplant. The V gene is TRBV7-2, the J gene TRBJ2-5, with 9 bases that match TRBD1. This TCR was recovered from a girl aged 2 to 10 with Fanconi anemia, due to receive a stem cell transplant. For the CDR3, the DNA is TGTGCCAGCAGCTCCCGGGGACAGGGTTGGATCCAGTACTTC. It yields the protein CASSSRGQGWIQYF.